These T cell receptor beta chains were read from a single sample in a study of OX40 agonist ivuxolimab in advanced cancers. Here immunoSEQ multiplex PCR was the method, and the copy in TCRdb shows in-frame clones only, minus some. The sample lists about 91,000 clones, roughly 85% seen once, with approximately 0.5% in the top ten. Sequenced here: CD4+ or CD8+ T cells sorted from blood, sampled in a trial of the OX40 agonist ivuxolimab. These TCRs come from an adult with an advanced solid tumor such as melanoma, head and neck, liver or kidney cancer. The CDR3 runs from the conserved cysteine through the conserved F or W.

CDR3aa: CAISERVRETQYF
v_gene: TRBV10-3
j_gene: TRBJ2-5

CDR3aa: CASSVASPTGWVETQYF
v_gene: TRBV9
j_gene: TRBJ2-5

CDR3aa: CASSPPRAGGWTDTQYF
v_gene: TRBV18
j_gene: TRBJ2-3

CDR3aa: CASSEEWGAVDTQYF
v_gene: TRBV6-1
j_gene: TRBJ2-3

CDR3aa: CASSAGRGTDTQYF
v_gene: TRBV11-2
j_gene: TRBJ2-3

CDR3aa: CASSPQASNQPQHF
v_gene: TRBV18
j_gene: TRBJ1-5

CDR3aa: CASSLRSGTAQYF
v_gene: TRBV11-3
j_gene: TRBJ2-7

CDR3aa: CASSPRSGNTIYF
v_gene: TRBV18
j_gene: TRBJ1-3

CDR3aa: CASSLVGYGTGELFF
v_gene: TRBV5-1
j_gene: TRBJ2-2

CDR3aa: CASRMQGNHGYTF
v_gene: TRBV6-5
j_gene: TRBJ1-2

CDR3aa: CASSSIRRMGTEAFF
v_gene: TRBV11-2
j_gene: TRBJ1-1

CDR3aa: CASSQEAYGGAGDTQYF
v_gene: TRBV14
j_gene: TRBJ2-3

CDR3aa: CASGLGGNTIYF
v_gene: TRBV12-5
j_gene: TRBJ1-3

CDR3aa: CASSGDRVYEQYF
v_gene: TRBV25-1
j_gene: TRBJ2-7

CDR3aa: CASSLDPRGPSFF
v_gene: TRBV7-8
j_gene: TRBJ2-1

CDR3aa: CATSTSGGFPDTQYF
v_gene: TRBV15
j_gene: TRBJ2-3

CDR3aa: CASRPRTGTNTEAFF
v_gene: TRBV28
j_gene: TRBJ1-1

CDR3aa: CASSSSLTGTGDGYTF
v_gene: TRBV7-3
j_gene: TRBJ1-2

CDR3aa: CASNIGGVTEAFF
v_gene: TRBV19
j_gene: TRBJ1-1